A few counts support the clone carrying this TCR beta chain. Methods used by the authors: Scientists estimated how many nucleated cells there were by amplifying reference gene primers. Clones were read by immunoSEQ multiplex PCR, and TCRdb kept only the in-frame ones, dropping some. V and J calls and clone size are as listed in that table; D and trimming were resolved from the DNA. This sample carries around 320,000 clones, roughly 85% of them seen once, and the ten largest clones take 6% to 9%. V lost 0 bases, J lost 0 bases, and 7 bases lay in between. CDR1 is SGDLS and CDR2 is YYNGEE in the germline V gene. This CDR3 contains 16 residues. This sample is drawn from a study of blood T cell repertoires in COVID-19. Study overall: Nucleic acid was either cDNA or gDNA, and it came from T cells, B-cell-depleted T cells, or PBMCs.

Specimen: peripheral blood. This chain joins TRBV9 and TRBJ1-6; D gene ambiguous. This clonotype was sampled from a human donor in a cohort sampled during active COVID-19. CDR3 residues: CASSVGSSSYNSPLHF. For the CDR3, the DNA is TGTGCCAGCAGCGTAGGCTCGAGCTCCTATAATTCACCCCTCCACTTT.